The rows below give T cell receptor beta chains drawn from one sample of a study of spatial heterogeneity in lung cancer. TCRdb reprocessed the 5' RACE reads with MiXCR, giving one entry per CDR3 protein. This table holds tens of thousands of distinct CDR3 sequences, over 9.5% found once. Source: PBMCs, taken at surgery. Receptor source: a male donor with early-stage non-small cell lung cancer. The conserved cysteine and the conserved F or W are not part of the CDR3 here. Only part of the rows carry a size: once, few, many, or a class if the clone is expanded.

clone size,J gene,V gene,CDR3 protein
few,TRBJ2-7,TRBV5-1,ASTTGSSYEQY
few,TRBJ2-3,TRBV28,ASSPPTLLGTDTQY
few,TRBJ2-7,TRBV23-1,ASRPQRRKGNEQY
NA,TRBJ2-1,TRBV11-2,ASSPPGTAAYNEQF
NA,TRBJ2-3,TRBV7-2,ASSFRAASDTQY
few,TRBJ1-4,TRBV7-8,ASSTRQGTNEKLF
NA,TRBJ2-1,TRBV4-3,ASSQDHGGLYNEQF
few,TRBJ1-6,TRBV7-2,ASSSDGGVTLH
NA,TRBJ1-5,TRBV12-3/TRBV12-4,ASSFAFSNQPQH
many,TRBJ2-7,TRBV15,ATSREGGYEQY
few,TRBJ1-6,TRBV21-1,ASSGTNSPLH
NA,TRBJ1-6,TRBV10-3,AISASGVTPLH
few,TRBJ2-3,TRBV7-2,ASSLGVAGGPDTQY
many,TRBJ2-3,TRBV20-1,SARGLGQTDTQY
few,TRBJ2-7,TRBV28,ASSLTPAYEQY
NA,TRBJ2-3,TRBV11-2,VSSLVAGLDTQY
many,TRBJ2-1,TRBV20-1,SAGRTSGERRQF
NA,TRBJ2-2,TRBV11-3,ASSLDPSSGPNTGELF
few,TRBJ1-4,TRBV20-1,SALQGNEKLF
many,TRBJ2-5,TRBV7-9,ASSLGQGEQETQY
few,TRBJ2-2,TRBV20-1,SVQPSALAGVTGELF
once,TRBJ2-6,TRBV5-1,ASSSSGTGRGANVLT
few,TRBJ2-5,TRBV19,ASSRDRQETQY
few,TRBJ2-3,TRBV24-1,ATSGSARGRSDTQY
NA,TRBJ2-7,TRBV20-1,SDSPLAARTYEQY
few,TRBJ2-7,TRBV27,ASSSFGTEYEQY
few,TRBJ2-3,TRBV3-1,ASSQGQPDTQY
many,TRBJ1-1,TRBV12-3/TRBV12-4,ASSYTGETEAF
few,TRBJ1-5,TRBV7-9,ASSFDGGASNQPQH
few,TRBJ2-1,TRBV30,AWRGRNEQF
NA,TRBJ2-2,TRBV5-6,ASRPRDKGPGELF
few,TRBJ2-7,TRBV20-1,SASQGASLEQY
NA,TRBJ2-7,TRBV9,ASSPSPPGEQY
few,TRBJ2-3,TRBV10-1,ASSDPGTLGTDTQY
many,TRBJ2-5,TRBV7-3,ASSPGLQETQY
few,TRBJ2-1,TRBV10-3,AIRTDSAYNEQF
NA,TRBJ2-7,TRBV11-2,ASSPRQQGNEQY
NA,TRBJ2-1,TRBV6-2/TRBV6-3,ASRTGSNEQF
few,TRBJ2-3,TRBV6-5,ASSYGTAAHTQY
few,TRBJ2-2,TRBV20-1,SARGQGTGELF
many,TRBJ2-1,TRBV5-1,ASSLDGRVYNEQF